The entry below describes one TCR beta chain. Its matching antigen is unknown. The data originate from a study of T cell responses to AZD1222 COVID-19 vaccine. Study outcomes and limitations: An increase in Spike-specific TCR breadth and depth was observed after two AZD1222 doses. Only 6 or 7 people who got AZD1222 tested seropositive at baseline.

Germline loops: CDR1 LGHDT, CDR2 YNNKEL (reference sequence). The CDR3 has 15 amino acids. Trimming took 0 bases from V and 5 from J, leaving 8 bases between them. Produced via immunoSEQ multiplex PCR; TCRdb's table is partial and in-frame only. This sample has some 160,000 clones, with roughly 93% found just once. The V and J genes are TRBV3-1 (or the pseudogene TRBV3-2) and TRBJ1-6; D is perhaps TRBD1 (5 bases). The origin of this receptor is an adult who received the AZD1222 COVID-19 vaccine. Sample: peripheral blood, taken 28 days after the second AZD1222 dose. The CDR3 spells CASSQEAGNNSPLHF. The DNA of the CDR3 is TGTGCCAGCAGCCAAGAGGCAGGGAATAATTCACCCCTCCACTTT.